The 14 T cell receptor beta chains below come from one sample, sequenced in a study of T cell repertoires in cytomegalovirus infection. What these receptors recognize is not known. From the reads, TCRdb called clonotypes with MiXCR, one entry per CDR3 protein. This table has approximately 300,000 distinct CDR3 sequences, approximately 32% appearing once. The sample was cultured PBMCs, taken from culture after CMV antigen stimulation. The receptor source for this set is a human donor in good health (CMV status not recorded). Some clones in this sample may be carry-over from other donors' samples.

V is TRBV7-9 and J is TRBJ2-1; 9 nucleotides match TRBD2. The germline V gene has CDR1 SEHNR and CDR2 FQNEAQ (reference sequence). Unmatched junction bases numbered 4, after V lost 1 base and J lost 3 bases. The CDR3 loop spans 16 amino acids. Here the CDR3 DNA reads TGTGCCAGCAGCTTAGGGGGCGGGAGGGGCTACAATGAGCAGTTCTTC. Its translation is CASSLGGGRGYNEQFF.

The CDR3, as DNA: TGTGCCAGCAGCTTGCAGGGACACCTGAACACTGAAGCTTTCTTT. This sequence encodes CASSLQGHLNTEAFF. The chain carries TRBV5-6 and TRBJ1-1, with a weak D call TRBD1 (6 bases). CDR3 size: 15 residues. V was trimmed by 1 base and J by 0 bases, leaving 10 bases between them. Germline CDR1 reads SGHDT; CDR2 reads YYEEEE.

This clonotype was seen many times. The CDR3 nucleotides are TGTGCCAGCAGCTACCCGGGTCCCCCCCCCAATGAGCAGTTCTTC. This codes for CASSYPGPPPNEQFF. The gene calls are TRBV3-1 and TRBJ2-1, with D unclear. Between the trimmed V and J ends, which lost 5 bases and 6 bases, there was a span of 17 bases. Germline values: CDR1 LGHDT, CDR2 YNNKEL (reference sequence). The CDR3 length is 15 residues.

This chain uses TRBV7-3 with TRBJ2-3; 9 nucleotides match TRBD1. J was trimmed by 2 bases and V by 5 bases; bases with no gene match: 5. The CDR3 covers 15 residues. Germline lookup yields CDR1 SGHTA and CDR2 FQGTGA. The chain's CDR3 is CASSRTGAPTDTQYF. The CDR3 nucleotides read TGTGCCAGCAGCCGGACAGGGGCCCCCACAGATACGCAGTATTTT.

This chain joins TRBV12-3 or TRBV12-4 and TRBJ2-1, with TRBD2 matching 10 bases. With V trimmed by 4 bases and J by 4 bases, 7 bases remained unmatched. CDR3 length equals 16 residues. In DNA form, the CDR3 reads TGTGCCAGCAGTTCGTCTAGCGGGAGTCGGTACAATGAGCAGTTCTTC. Translating it yields CASSSSSGSRYNEQFF.

The gene calls are TRBV19 and TRBJ2-1, with a weak D call TRBD2 (6 bases). V lost 3 bases to trimming and J lost 4 bases, with 13 bases between them. CDR3 length: 15 amino acids. Germline CDR1 reads LNHDA; CDR2 reads SQIVND (reference sequence). The CDR3 sequence: CASSIDSGYYNEQFF. The CDR3, as DNA: TGTGCCAGTAGTATTGATAGCGGTTATTACAATGAGCAGTTCTTC.

The genes are TRBV7-2 and TRBJ2-6, with D maybe TRBD2 (6 bases). Trimming pared 4 bases from V and 0 bases from J, leaving 13 bases between. This CDR3 has 17 residues. CDR1 SGHTA and CDR2 FQGNSA come from the germline V gene. The CDR3 sequence is CASSSWGGVSGANVLTF. The CDR3 DNA reads as TGTGCCAGCAGCTCATGGGGAGGCGTCTCTGGGGCCAACGTCCTGACTTTC.

V is TRBV27 and J is TRBJ2-7; D might be TRBD2 (6 bases). The germline V gene has CDR1 MNHEY and CDR2 SMNVEV (reference sequence). The CDR3 is 15 residues long. V was cut by 4 bases and J by 4 bases, with 17 bases left in between. In DNA, the CDR3 is TGTGCCAGCAGTTATATGTCGGGAGCAAGTTACGAGCAGTACTTC. Translation: CASSYMSGASYEQYF.

This clonotype was seen a few times. The chain is built from TRBV29-1 and TRBJ2-1; perhaps TRBD1 as D (6 bases). From germline, CDR1 is SQVTM and CDR2 ANQGSEA. With 6 bases removed from V and 2 bases from J, the gap between germline ends came to 11 bases. This CDR3 comprises 13 residues. The CDR3 protein is CSVRGRAYNEQFF. DNA of the CDR3: TGCAGCGTCAGGGGCAGGGCCTACAATGAGCAGTTCTTC.

The V and J genes are TRBV10-3 and TRBJ2-1; TRBD2 agrees at 12 bases. CDR1 and CDR2 (germline): ENHRY, SYGVKD. The length of the CDR3 is 16 residues. V lost 3 bases and J lost 8; bases outside the gene matches: 8. The CDR3 sequence: CAISEATSGRGDEQFF. CDR3 DNA: TGTGCCATCAGTGAAGCGACTAGCGGGAGAGGCGATGAGCAGTTCTTC.

The chain is built from TRBV3-1 and TRBJ2-4; the match to TRBD1 covers 10 bases. Germline CDR1 reads LGHDT; CDR2 reads YNNKEL (reference sequence). The CDR3 runs to 16 residues. Germline trimming cut 3 bases from V and 8 bases from J; bases unmatched to any gene: 10. The CDR3 bases are TGTGCCAGCAGCCATTCCGGGACAGGGGTTCGGGACATTCAGTACTTC. Its protein is CASSHSGTGVRDIQYF.

The rearrangement links TRBV12-3 or TRBV12-4 to TRBJ2-1; 12 positions match TRBD2. The CDR3 length is 15 residues. Trimming removed 2 bases from V and 9 bases from J; junction bases left unmatched: 5. The chain's CDR3 is CASSLLTSGSGEQFF. CDR3 sequence (DNA): TGTGCCAGCAGTTTATTGACTAGCGGGAGTGGTGAGCAGTTCTTC.

The sample holds many counts of this clonotype. The chain combines TRBV6-1 with TRBJ1-5; TRBD1 agrees at 9 bases. CDR1 and CDR2 from the germline V gene are MNHNS and SASEGT. CDR3 length: 16 residues. Losses at the gene ends were 3 bases for V and 4 bases for J; bases not matched to a gene: 7. The CDR3 DNA reads as TGTGCCAGCAGTGACTATGGACAGGGGACTAATCAGCCCCAGCATTTT. This gives the protein CASSDYGQGTNQPQHF.

V gene TRBV15 combines with J gene TRBJ2-7; D unclear. CDR1 is LNHNV and CDR2 is YYDKDF in the germline V gene (reference sequence). With 0 bases removed from V and 4 bases from J, the gap between germline ends came to 4 bases. The CDR3 covers 12 residues. In DNA form, the CDR3 reads TGTGCCACCAGCAGAGATCTGTACGAGCAGTACTTC. Its protein is CATSRDLYEQYF.